This is a list of T cell receptor beta chains from one sample in a study of T cell repertoires in cytomegalovirus infection. Via MiXCR, TCRdb re-called the reads, giving one row per CDR3 protein. Of under 600,000 distinct CDR3 sequences in the sample, 16% were seen once. Sequences were obtained from CD8+ T cells from PBMCs. Receptors originate from a human donor in good health (CMV status not recorded). Some clones in this sample may be carry-over from other donors' samples. CDR3s include the opening cysteine and the closing phenylalanine or tryptophan. D genes are given only for firm matches. Only some rows state a clone size, as once, few, many or a class for expanded clones.

j_gene: TRBJ2-3; abundance: many; d_gene: TRBD2; v_gene: TRBV6-4; CDR3aa: CASSEGGGATDTQYF; CDR3nt: TGTGCCAGCAGTGAAGGCGGGGGGGCCACAGATACGCAGTATTTT
j_gene: TRBJ2-7; abundance: NA; d_gene: TRBD2; v_gene: TRBV20-1; CDR3aa: CSAREGRERSYEQYF; CDR3nt: TGCAGTGCTAGAGAGGGGAGGGAGAGGAGCTACGAGCAGTACTTC
j_gene: TRBJ2-1; abundance: few; d_gene: NA; v_gene: TRBV24-1; CDR3aa: CATSDSTIPNNEQFF; CDR3nt: TGTGCCACCAGTGATTCGACGATCCCGAACAATGAGCAGTTCTTC
j_gene: TRBJ1-6; abundance: many; d_gene: NA; v_gene: TRBV20-1; CDR3aa: CSARATEAGSYNSPLHF; CDR3nt: TGCAGTGCTAGAGCCACGGAGGCAGGCTCCTATAATTCACCCCTCCACTTT
j_gene: TRBJ2-1; abundance: NA; d_gene: TRBD2; v_gene: TRBV7-9; CDR3aa: CASSFVAGEYNEQFF; CDR3nt: TGTGCCAGCAGCTTTGTAGCGGGAGAATACAATGAGCAGTTCTTC
j_gene: TRBJ2-1; abundance: many; d_gene: TRBD2; v_gene: TRBV7-9; CDR3aa: CASSAPERGNNEQFF; CDR3nt: TGTGCCAGCAGCGCCCCTGAGCGGGGGAACAATGAGCAGTTCTTC
j_gene: TRBJ1-2; abundance: few; d_gene: NA; v_gene: TRBV29-1; CDR3aa: CSVEDRTAFTF; CDR3nt: TGCAGCGTTGAAGATAGGACGGCCTTCACCTTC
j_gene: TRBJ1-2; abundance: NA; d_gene: NA; v_gene: TRBV9; CDR3aa: CASSALGFGYTF; CDR3nt: TGTGCCAGCAGCGCACTAGGGTTTGGCTACACCTTC
j_gene: TRBJ2-3; abundance: many; d_gene: NA; v_gene: TRBV7-9; CDR3aa: CASSRAERVRGDTQYF; CDR3nt: TGTGCCAGCAGCCGAGCGGAGCGGGTGCGTGGGGATACGCAGTATTTT
j_gene: TRBJ2-3; abundance: NA; d_gene: NA; v_gene: TRBV9; CDR3aa: CASSVEGKTRDTRYF; CDR3nt: TGTGCCAGCAGCGTTGAAGGGAAGACGCGAGATACGCGGTATTTT
j_gene: TRBJ2-7; abundance: NA; d_gene: TRBD2; v_gene: TRBV9; CDR3aa: CASSPSGRMGEQYF; CDR3nt: TGTGCCAGCAGCCCTAGCGGGAGAATGGGCGAGCAGTACTTC
j_gene: TRBJ2-3; abundance: few; d_gene: TRBD1; v_gene: TRBV27; CDR3aa: CASTGQGAPDTQYF; CDR3nt: TGTGCCAGCACCGGACAGGGGGCCCCAGATACGCAGTATTTT
j_gene: TRBJ2-3; abundance: many; d_gene: TRBD2; v_gene: TRBV7-8; CDR3aa: CASSSLASGRADTQYF; CDR3nt: TGTGCCAGCAGCTCCCTGGCTAGCGGGAGAGCAGATACGCAGTATTTT
j_gene: TRBJ2-5; abundance: NA; d_gene: NA; v_gene: TRBV7-3; CDR3aa: CASSPKAQETQYF; CDR3nt: TGTGCCAGCAGTCCTAAGGCACAGGAGACCCAGTACTTC
j_gene: TRBJ2-2; abundance: few; d_gene: NA; v_gene: TRBV12-3/TRBV12-4; CDR3aa: CASSPGLPNLGGELFF; CDR3nt: TGTGCCAGCAGCCCGGGACTCCCTAATCTCGGGGGGGAGCTGTTTTTT
j_gene: TRBJ1-4; abundance: NA; d_gene: NA; v_gene: TRBV6-1; CDR3aa: CARSEMGTSQGNEKMFF; CDR3nt: TGTGCCAGAAGTGAAATGGGGACAAGTCAGGGAAATGAAAAAATGTTTTTT
j_gene: TRBJ2-2; abundance: few; d_gene: TRBD1; v_gene: TRBV12-3/TRBV12-4; CDR3aa: CASSLSGGWNTGELFF; CDR3nt: TGTGCCAGCAGTTTATCAGGGGGCTGGAACACCGGGGAGCTGTTTTTT
j_gene: TRBJ2-1; abundance: few; d_gene: NA; v_gene: TRBV14; CDR3aa: CASSQEGELALNEQFF; CDR3nt: TGTGCCAGCAGCCAAGAAGGAGAACTAGCTCTAAATGAGCAGTTCTTC
j_gene: TRBJ1-6; abundance: many; d_gene: TRBD1; v_gene: TRBV6-2/TRBV6-3; CDR3aa: CATTPGTANSPLHF; CDR3nt: TGTGCCACAACCCCCGGGACAGCTAATTCACCCCTCCACTTT
j_gene: TRBJ2-3; abundance: many; d_gene: TRBD2; v_gene: TRBV7-2; CDR3aa: CASSLPTSGSTDTQYF; CDR3nt: TGTGCCAGCAGCCTCCCGACTAGCGGTAGCACAGATACGCAGTATTTT
j_gene: TRBJ2-1; abundance: many; d_gene: NA; v_gene: TRBV27; CDR3aa: CASSFTQYNEQFF; CDR3nt: TGTGCCAGCAGTTTTACTCAATACAATGAGCAGTTCTTC
j_gene: TRBJ1-3; abundance: NA; d_gene: NA; v_gene: TRBV6-5; CDR3aa: CASSQTLNSGNTIYF; CDR3nt: TGTGCCAGCAGCCAGACGCTGAACTCTGGAAACACCATATATTTT
j_gene: TRBJ1-1; abundance: few; d_gene: NA; v_gene: TRBV19; CDR3aa: CATNRGREAFF; CDR3nt: TGTGCCACTAACCGGGGCCGTGAAGCTTTCTTT
j_gene: TRBJ2-1; abundance: many; d_gene: NA; v_gene: TRBV7-3; CDR3aa: CASSLGRELYNEQFF; CDR3nt: TGTGCCAGCAGCTTAGGACGGGAGCTATACAATGAGCAGTTCTTC
j_gene: TRBJ2-5; abundance: many; d_gene: NA; v_gene: TRBV7-9; CDR3aa: CASTPGSGETQYF; CDR3nt: TGTGCCAGCACCCCCGGGTCTGGGGAGACCCAGTACTTC